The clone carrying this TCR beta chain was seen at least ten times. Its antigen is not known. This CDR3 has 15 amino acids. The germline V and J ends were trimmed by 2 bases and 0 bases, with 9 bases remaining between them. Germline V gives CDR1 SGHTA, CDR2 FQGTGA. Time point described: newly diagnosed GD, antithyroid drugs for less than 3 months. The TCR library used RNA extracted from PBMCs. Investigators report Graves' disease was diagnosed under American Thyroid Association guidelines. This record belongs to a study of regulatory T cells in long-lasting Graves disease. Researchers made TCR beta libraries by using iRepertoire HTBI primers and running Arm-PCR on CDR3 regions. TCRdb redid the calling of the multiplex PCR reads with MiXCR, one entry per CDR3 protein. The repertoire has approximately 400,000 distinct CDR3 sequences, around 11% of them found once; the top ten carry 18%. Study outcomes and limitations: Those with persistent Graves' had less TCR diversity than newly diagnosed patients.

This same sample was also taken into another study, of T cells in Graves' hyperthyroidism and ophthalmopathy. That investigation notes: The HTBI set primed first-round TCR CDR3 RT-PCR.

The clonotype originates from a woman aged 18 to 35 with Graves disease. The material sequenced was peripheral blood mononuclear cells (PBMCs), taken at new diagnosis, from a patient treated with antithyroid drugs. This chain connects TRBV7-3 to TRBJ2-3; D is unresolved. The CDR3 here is CASSLGHFSTDTQYF. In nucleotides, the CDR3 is TGTGCCAGCAGCTTAGGTCATTTTAGCACAGATACGCAGTATTTT. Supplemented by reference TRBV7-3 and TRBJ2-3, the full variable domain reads GAGVSQTPSNKVTEKGKYVELRCDPISGHTALYWYRQSLGQGPEFLIYFQGTGAADDSGLPNDRFFAVRPEGSVSTLKIQRTERGDSAVYLCASSLGHFSTDTQYFGPGTRLTVL.